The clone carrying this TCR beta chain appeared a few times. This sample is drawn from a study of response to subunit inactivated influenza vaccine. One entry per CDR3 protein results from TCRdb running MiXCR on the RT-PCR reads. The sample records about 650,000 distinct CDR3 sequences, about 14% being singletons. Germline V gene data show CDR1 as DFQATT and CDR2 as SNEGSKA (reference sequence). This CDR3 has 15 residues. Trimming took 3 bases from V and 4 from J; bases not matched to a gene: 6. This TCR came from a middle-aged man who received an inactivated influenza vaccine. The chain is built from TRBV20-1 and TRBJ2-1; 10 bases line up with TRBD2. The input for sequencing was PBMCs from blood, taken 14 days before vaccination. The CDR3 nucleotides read TGCAGTGCTAGCCCACTAGCGGGAATATACAATGAGCAGTTCTTC. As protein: CSASPLAGIYNEQFF.